Presented here are 11 T cell receptor beta chains from one specimen sequenced in a study of blood T cell repertoires in COVID-19. Libraries were prepared by immunoSEQ multiplex PCR; TCRdb keeps only in-frame clonotypes and omits some of them. The table includes 200,000 to 300,000 clones, roughly 80% detected once. Source material: peripheral blood. The source of these receptors is a man aged 60 to 75 with acute or convalescent COVID-19.

This chain uses TRBV11-2 with TRBJ1-6; D not certain. Between the trimmed V and J ends, which lost 2 bases and 5 bases, there was a span of 7 bases. Looked up from germline, CDR1 is SGHAT and CDR2 is FQNNGV. The CDR3 has 14 amino acids. As DNA, the CDR3 is TGTGCCAGCAGCTTAAAACGGGATAATTCACCCCTCCACTTT. This codes for CASSLKRDNSPLHF.

This clone was seen a single time. The genes are TRBV3-1 (or the pseudogene TRBV3-2) and TRBJ2-4; TRBD2 is a possible D gene (6 bases). V gave up 1 base and J gave up 5 bases, with 15 bases separating them. CDR3 length: 16 residues. The germline V gene encodes CDR1 LGHDT and CDR2 YNNKEL (reference sequence). The CDR3 DNA follows: TGTGCCAGCAGCCAAGCCCCTTCTAGCGCCCAAAACATTCAGTACTTC. Its protein product is CASSQAPSSAQNIQYF.

The rearrangement uses TRBV7-9 and TRBJ1-1; 7 bases line up with TRBD1. V trimming: 2 bases; J trimming: 9 bases; junction bases outside the gene matches: 6. In germline, CDR1 is SEHNR, CDR2 FQNEAQ (reference sequence). The CDR3 extends over 13 amino acids. The CDR3 reads CASSLTGDSQAFF. In DNA form, the CDR3 reads TGTGCCAGCAGCTTAACCGGGGACAGCCAAGCTTTCTTT.

V gene TRBV6-2 or TRBV6-3 combines with J gene TRBJ2-7, with D perhaps TRBD1 (6 bases). From germline, CDR1 is MNHEY and CDR2 SVGEGT. CDR3 size: 11 residues. V shed 4 bases and J shed 9 bases, with 10 bases lying between them. CDR3 region: CASSSKQGQYF. CDR3 bases: TGTGCCAGCAGTTCTAAACAGGGGCAGTACTTC.

The sample holds one count of this clone. The CDR3 is CASSSASPGELFF. CDR3 coding DNA: TGTGCCAGCAGTTCTGCTAGCCCCGGGGAGCTGTTTTTT. This chain uses TRBV6-7 with TRBJ2-2, with D tentatively TRBD2 (5 bases). TRBV6-7 is sorted into the ORF group, with uncertain function. CDR3 length equals 13 residues. Trimming took off 4 bases at V and 6 bases at J, with 9 bases between the two ends.

This chain uses TRBV4-3 with TRBJ1-5; D perhaps matches TRBD1 (5 bases). Germline loops: CDR1 LGHNA, CDR2 YSLEER. The V end lost 0 bases, the J end lost 7 bases, and 10 bases lay between the germline ends. The CDR3 contains 14 residues. The chain's CDR3 is CASSQDARAQPQHF. CDR3 in DNA: TGCGCCAGCAGCCAAGACGCCAGGGCCCAGCCCCAGCATTTT.

The V and J genes are TRBV15 and TRBJ1-6; 9 nucleotides agree with TRBD1. Germline loops: CDR1 LNHNV, CDR2 YYDKDF (reference sequence). This CDR3 comprises 16 residues. Trimming removed 1 base from V and 7 bases from J; junction bases left unmatched: 5. The CDR3 DNA follows: TGTGCCACCAGCAGAGGGGGGGACAGGGAGAATTCACCCCTCCACTTT. Residues: CATSRGGDRENSPLHF.

The CDR3 DNA reads as TGTGCCAGCAGCCCAAAGGGGAGGGTCAGGGAAACCGGCGAGCAGTACTTC. Its protein is CASSPKGRVRETGEQYF. The V and J genes are TRBV13 and TRBJ2-7; 7 bases match TRBD2. The CDR3 is made up of 17 amino acids. CDR1 is PRHDT and CDR2 is FYEKMQ in the germline V gene (reference sequence). V lost 5 bases, J lost 6 bases, and 19 bases stayed unmatched.

This clone has only one observation. The V gene is TRBV6-5, the J gene TRBJ1-2; D may be TRBD1 (6 bases). In germline, CDR1 is MNHEY, CDR2 SVGAGI. Trimming cost V 1 base and J 5 bases, with 11 bases left between them. The CDR3 totals 14 residues. CDR3 sequence reads: CASSYYGTQYGYTF. For the CDR3, the DNA is TGTGCCAGCAGTTACTACGGGACACAGTATGGCTACACCTTC.

This chain links TRBV5-1 with TRBJ1-2; 8 positions agree with TRBD1. The V gene end was trimmed by 4 bases and the J gene end by 3 bases; junction bases not matched to a gene: 2. CDR1 is SGHRS and CDR2 is YFSETQ in the germline V gene. This CDR3 region has 13 residues. The DNA for the CDR3 is TGCGCCAGCAGCCCGACAGGGGACTATGGCTACACCTTC. Protein sequence: CASSPTGDYGYTF.

This clone has only a few counts. The chain uses TRBV11-2 and TRBJ2-1; TRBD1 is a possible D gene (5 bases). Germline V gives CDR1 SGHAT, CDR2 FQNNGV. This CDR3 has 10 amino acids. Trimming shortened V by 8 bases and J by 10 bases, and 9 bases separated the two germline ends. CDR3 sequence (DNA): TGTGCCAGCTCCCGACAGGAGCAGTTCTTC. It encodes CASSRQEQFF.